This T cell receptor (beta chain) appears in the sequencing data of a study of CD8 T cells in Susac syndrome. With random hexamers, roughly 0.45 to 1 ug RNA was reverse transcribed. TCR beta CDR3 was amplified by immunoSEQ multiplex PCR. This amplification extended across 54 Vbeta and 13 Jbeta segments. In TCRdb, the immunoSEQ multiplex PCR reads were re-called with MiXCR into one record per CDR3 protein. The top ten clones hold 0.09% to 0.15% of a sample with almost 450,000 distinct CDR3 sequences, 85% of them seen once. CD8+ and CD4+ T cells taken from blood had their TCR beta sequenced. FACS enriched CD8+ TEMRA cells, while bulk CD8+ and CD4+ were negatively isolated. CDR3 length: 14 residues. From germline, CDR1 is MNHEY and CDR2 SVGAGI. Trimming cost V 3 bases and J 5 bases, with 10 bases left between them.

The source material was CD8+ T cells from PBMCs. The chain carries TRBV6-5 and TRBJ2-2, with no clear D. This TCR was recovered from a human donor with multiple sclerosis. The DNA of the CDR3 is TGTGCCAGCAGTTATATGGGTAGTACCGGGGAGCTGTTTTTT. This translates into CASSYMGSTGELFF.